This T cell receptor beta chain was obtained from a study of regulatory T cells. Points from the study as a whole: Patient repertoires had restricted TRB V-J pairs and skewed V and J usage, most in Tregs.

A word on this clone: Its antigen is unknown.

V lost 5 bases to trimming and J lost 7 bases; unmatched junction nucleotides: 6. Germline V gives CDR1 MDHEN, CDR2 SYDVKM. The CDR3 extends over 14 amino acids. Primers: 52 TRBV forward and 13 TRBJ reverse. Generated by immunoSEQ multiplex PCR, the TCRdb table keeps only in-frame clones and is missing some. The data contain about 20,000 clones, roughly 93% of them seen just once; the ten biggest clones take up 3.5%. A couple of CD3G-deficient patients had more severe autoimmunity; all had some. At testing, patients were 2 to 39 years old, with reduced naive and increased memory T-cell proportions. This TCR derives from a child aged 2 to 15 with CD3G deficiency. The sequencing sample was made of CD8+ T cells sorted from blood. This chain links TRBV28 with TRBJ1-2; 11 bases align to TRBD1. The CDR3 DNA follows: TGTGCCAGCAGTACCCCCGGGACAGGGGGTGGCTACACCTTC. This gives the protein CASSTPGTGGGYTF.